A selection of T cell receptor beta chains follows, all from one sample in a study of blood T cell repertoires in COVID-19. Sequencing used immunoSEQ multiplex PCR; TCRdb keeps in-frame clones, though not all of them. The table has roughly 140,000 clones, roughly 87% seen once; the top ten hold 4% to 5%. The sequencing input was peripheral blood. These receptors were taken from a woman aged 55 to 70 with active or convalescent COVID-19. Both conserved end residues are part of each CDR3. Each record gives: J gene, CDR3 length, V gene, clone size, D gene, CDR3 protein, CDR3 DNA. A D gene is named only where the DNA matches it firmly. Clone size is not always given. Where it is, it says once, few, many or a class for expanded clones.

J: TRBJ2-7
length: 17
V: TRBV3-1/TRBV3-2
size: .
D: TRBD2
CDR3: CASSQGVLAGVSYEQYF
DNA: TGTGCCAGCAGCCAGGGGGTACTAGCGGGGGTCTCATACGAGCAGTACTTC

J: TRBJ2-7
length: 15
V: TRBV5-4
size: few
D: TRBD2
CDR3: CASSQGLGSPYEQYF
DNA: TGTGCCAGCAGCCAAGGACTAGGTTCCCCCTACGAGCAGTACTTC

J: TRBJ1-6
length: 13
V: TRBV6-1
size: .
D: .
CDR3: CASSDRENSPLHF
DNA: TGTGCCAGCAGTGACAGGGAAAATTCACCCCTCCACTTT

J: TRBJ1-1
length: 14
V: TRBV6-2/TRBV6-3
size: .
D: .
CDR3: CASSYGTKNTEAFF
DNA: TGTGCCAGCAGTTACGGGACAAAGAACACTGAAGCTTTCTTT

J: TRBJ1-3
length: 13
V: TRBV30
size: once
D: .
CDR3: CAWSIKSGNTIYF
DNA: TGTGCCTGGAGTATTAAATCTGGAAACACCATATATTTT

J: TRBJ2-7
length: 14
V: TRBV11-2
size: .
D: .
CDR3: CASSSGLSILEQYF
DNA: TGTGCCAGCAGCTCGGGACTTTCGATTCTCGAGCAGTACTTC

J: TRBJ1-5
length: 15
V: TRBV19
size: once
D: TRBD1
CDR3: CASRTTGASNQPQHF
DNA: TGTGCCAGTAGAACGACAGGGGCCAGCAATCAGCCCCAGCATTTT

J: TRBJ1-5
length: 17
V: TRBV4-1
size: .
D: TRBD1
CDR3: CASSLGQGVGSNQPQHF
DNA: TGCGCCAGCAGCCTGGGACAGGGGGTCGGTAGCAATCAGCCCCAGCATTTT

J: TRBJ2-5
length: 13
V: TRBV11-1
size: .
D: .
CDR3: CASSLDRKETQYF
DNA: TGTGCCAGCAGCCTTGACAGAAAAGAGACCCAGTACTTC

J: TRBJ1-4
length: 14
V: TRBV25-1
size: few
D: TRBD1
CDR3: CASSEWPGGEKLFF
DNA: TGTGCCAGCAGTGAATGGCCAGGGGGTGAAAAACTGTTTTTT

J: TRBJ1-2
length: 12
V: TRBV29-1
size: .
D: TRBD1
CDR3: CSADRGGYGYTF
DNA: TGCAGCGCGGACAGGGGCGGCTATGGCTACACCTTC

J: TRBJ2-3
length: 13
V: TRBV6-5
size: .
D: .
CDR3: CASNRYGTDTQYF
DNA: TGTGCCAGCAACAGATATGGGACAGATACGCAGTATTTT

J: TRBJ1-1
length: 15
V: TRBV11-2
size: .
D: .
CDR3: CASSLTPEGVVEAFF
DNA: TGTGCCAGCAGCTTAACTCCCGAAGGGGTGGTTGAAGCTTTCTTT

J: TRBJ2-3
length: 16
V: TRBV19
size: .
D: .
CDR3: CASRVQGSVSTDTQYF
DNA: TGTGCCAGTAGGGTACAGGGTTCTGTTAGCACAGATACGCAGTATTTT

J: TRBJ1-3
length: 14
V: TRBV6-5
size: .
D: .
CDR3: CASSIGGSGNTIYF
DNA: TGTGCCAGCAGTATTGGGGGGTCTGGAAACACCATATATTTT

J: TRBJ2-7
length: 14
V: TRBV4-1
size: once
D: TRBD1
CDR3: CASSYEDRGYEQYF
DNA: TGCGCCAGCAGCTACGAAGACAGGGGCTACGAGCAGTACTTC

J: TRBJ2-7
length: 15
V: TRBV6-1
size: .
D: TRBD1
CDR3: CASSERDRPSYEQYF
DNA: TGTGCCAGCAGTGAAAGGGACAGGCCTTCCTACGAGCAGTACTTC

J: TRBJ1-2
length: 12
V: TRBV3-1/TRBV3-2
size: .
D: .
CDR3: CASSQGSGGYTF
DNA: TGTGCCAGCAGCCAAGGTTCAGGGGGCTACACCTTC

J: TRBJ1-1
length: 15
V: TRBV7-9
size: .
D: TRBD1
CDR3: CASRRLGQGNTEAFF
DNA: TGTGCCAGCAGACGCCTGGGACAGGGTAACACTGAAGCTTTCTTT

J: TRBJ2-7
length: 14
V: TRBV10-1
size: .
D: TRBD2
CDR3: CASSGTSGDYEQYF
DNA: TGCGCCAGCAGTGGGACTAGCGGGGACTACGAGCAGTACTTC

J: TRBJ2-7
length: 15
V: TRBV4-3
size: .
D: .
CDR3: CASSQEAQGTTEQYF
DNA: TGCGCCAGCAGCCAAGAGGCCCAGGGGACTACAGAGCAGTACTTC

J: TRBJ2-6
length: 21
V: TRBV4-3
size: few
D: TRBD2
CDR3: CASSQDLRERGTVSGANVLTF
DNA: TGCGCCAGCAGCCAAGATCTGCGGGAGCGGGGGACCGTCTCTGGGGCCAACGTCCTGACTTTC

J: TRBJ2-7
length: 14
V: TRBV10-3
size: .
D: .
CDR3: CAISEKDKNYEQYF
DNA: TGTGCCATCAGTGAGAAGGACAAGAACTACGAGCAGTACTTC

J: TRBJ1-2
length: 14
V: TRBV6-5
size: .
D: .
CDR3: CASSYSQGNYGYTF
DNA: TGTGCCAGCAGTTACTCCCAGGGGAACTATGGCTACACCTTC

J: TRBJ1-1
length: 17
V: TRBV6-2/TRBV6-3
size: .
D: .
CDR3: CASSYDPGDFPNTEAFF
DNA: TGTGCCAGCAGTTACGACCCCGGGGACTTTCCGAACACTGAAGCTTTCTTT

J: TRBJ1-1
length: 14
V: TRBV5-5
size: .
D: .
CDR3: CASSLSQGIGEAFF
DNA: TGTGCCAGCAGCTTATCACAGGGAATCGGTGAAGCTTTCTTT

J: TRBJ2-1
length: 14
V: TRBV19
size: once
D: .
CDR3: CASSPEQGYNEQFF
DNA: TGTGCCAGTAGTCCAGAACAGGGCTACAATGAGCAGTTCTTC

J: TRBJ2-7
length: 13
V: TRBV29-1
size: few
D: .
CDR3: CSVEGTAPYEQYF
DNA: TGCAGCGTTGAAGGGACAGCTCCCTACGAGCAGTACTTC

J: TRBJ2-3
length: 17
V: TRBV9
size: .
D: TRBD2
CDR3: CASSVGWPSGGADTQYF
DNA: TGTGCCAGCAGCGTAGGATGGCCCAGCGGGGGGGCAGATACGCAGTATTTT

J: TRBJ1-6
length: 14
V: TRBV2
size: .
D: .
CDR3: CASSEQGRGSPLHF
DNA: TGTGCCAGCAGTGAGCAGGGGAGGGGCTCACCCCTCCACTTT

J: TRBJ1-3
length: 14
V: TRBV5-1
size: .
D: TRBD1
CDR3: CASSSGQRQNTIYF
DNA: TGCGCCAGCAGCTCGGGACAGAGACAAAACACCATATATTTT

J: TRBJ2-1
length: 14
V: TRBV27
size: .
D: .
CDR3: CASSLYNPLREQFF
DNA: TGTGCCAGCAGTTTATATAACCCACTGAGGGAGCAGTTCTTC

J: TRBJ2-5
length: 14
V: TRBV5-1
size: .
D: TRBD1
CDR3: CASSPYRGGETQYF
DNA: TGCGCCAGCAGCCCGTACAGGGGTGGGGAGACCCAGTACTTC

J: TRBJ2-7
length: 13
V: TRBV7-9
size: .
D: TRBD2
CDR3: CASSPGLVGEQYF
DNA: TGTGCCAGCAGCCCGGGACTAGTCGGGGAGCAGTACTTC

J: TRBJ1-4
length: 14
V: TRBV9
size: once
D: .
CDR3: CASSVELRDEKLFF
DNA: TGTGCCAGCAGCGTAGAACTCAGGGATGAAAAACTGTTTTTT

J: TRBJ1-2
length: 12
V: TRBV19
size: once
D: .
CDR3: CASSPRQPPYTF
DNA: TGTGCCAGTAGTCCTAGACAGCCTCCATACACCTTC

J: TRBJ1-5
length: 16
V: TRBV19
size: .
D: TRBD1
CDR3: CASSKSHRGSNQPQHF
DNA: TGTGCCAGTAGTAAGTCCCACAGGGGAAGCAATCAGCCCCAGCATTTT

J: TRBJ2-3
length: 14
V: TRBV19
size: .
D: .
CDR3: CASQTGGPTDTQYF
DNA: TGTGCCAGCCAGACAGGCGGGCCCACAGATACGCAGTATTTT

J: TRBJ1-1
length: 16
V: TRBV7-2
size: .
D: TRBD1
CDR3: CASSFPGTGVNTEAFF
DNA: TGTGCCAGCAGCTTCCCCGGGACAGGGGTGAACACTGAAGCTTTCTTT

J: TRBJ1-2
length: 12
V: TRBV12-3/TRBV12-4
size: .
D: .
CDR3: CASSLAGSGYTF
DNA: TGTGCCAGCAGTTTAGCTGGGAGCGGCTACACCTTC

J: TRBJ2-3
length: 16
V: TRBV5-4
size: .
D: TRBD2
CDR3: CASSLTRGASTDTQYF
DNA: TGTGCCAGCAGCTTGACGCGGGGGGCGAGCACAGATACGCAGTATTTT

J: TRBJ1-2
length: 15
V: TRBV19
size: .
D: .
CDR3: CASSKAELLLYGYTF
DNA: TGTGCCAGTAGTAAGGCAGAACTATTACTCTATGGCTACACCTTC

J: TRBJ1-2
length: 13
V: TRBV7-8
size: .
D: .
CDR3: CASSLQGNYGYTF
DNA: TGTGCCAGCAGCTTACAGGGAAACTATGGCTACACCTTC

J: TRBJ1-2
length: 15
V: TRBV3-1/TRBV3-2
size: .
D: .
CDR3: CASSQNRETNYGYTF
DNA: TGTGCCAGCAGCCAAAACAGAGAAACTAACTATGGCTACACCTTC

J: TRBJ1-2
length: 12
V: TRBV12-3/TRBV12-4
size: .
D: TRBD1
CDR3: CASSRQGNGYTF
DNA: TGTGCCAGCAGTCGACAGGGGAATGGCTACACCTTC

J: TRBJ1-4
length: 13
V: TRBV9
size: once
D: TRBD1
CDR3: CASGRGPGEKLFF
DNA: TGTGCCAGCGGCAGGGGGCCTGGTGAAAAACTGTTTTTT

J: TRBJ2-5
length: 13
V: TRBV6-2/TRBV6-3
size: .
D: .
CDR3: CASSPLEMETQYF
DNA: TGTGCCAGCAGCCCACTAGAGATGGAGACCCAGTACTTC

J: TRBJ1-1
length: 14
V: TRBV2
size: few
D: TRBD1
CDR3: CASSGQGGDTEAFF
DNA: TGTGCCAGCAGCGGACAGGGGGGCGACACTGAAGCTTTCTTT

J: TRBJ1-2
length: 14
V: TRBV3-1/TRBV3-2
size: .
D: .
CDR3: CASSGPQGFYGYTF
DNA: TGTGCCAGCAGCGGACCGCAGGGATTCTATGGCTACACCTTC

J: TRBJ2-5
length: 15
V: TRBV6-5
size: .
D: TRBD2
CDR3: CASGETSGGGVTQYF
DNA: TGTGCCAGCGGGGAGACTAGCGGGGGAGGGGTGACCCAGTACTTC

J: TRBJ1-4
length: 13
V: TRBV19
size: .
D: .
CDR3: CATAVGAGEKLFF
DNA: TGTGCCACAGCGGTGGGGGCTGGTGAAAAACTGTTTTTT

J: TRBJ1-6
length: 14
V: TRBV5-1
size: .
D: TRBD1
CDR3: CASSLTGRYSPLHF
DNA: TGCGCCAGCAGCCTGACAGGGCGGTATTCACCCCTCCACTTT